Each of the 2 T cell receptor beta chains below was sequenced from the same sample in a study of blood T cell repertoires in COVID-19. The protocol was immunoSEQ multiplex PCR, while the TCRdb copy is restricted to in-frame clones and leaves out a portion. The sample contains 110,000 to 150,000 clones, approximately 80% of which appear only once. The sample consisted of PBMCs or T cells enriched from blood (not recorded which). These receptors all stem from a woman in her 40s who had recovered from COVID-19.

The chain uses TRBV11-2 and TRBJ1-2; tentatively, D is TRBD1 (5 bases). Between the trimmed V and J ends, which lost 3 bases and 4 bases, there was a span of 9 bases. This CDR3 contains 13 residues. Germline CDR1 is SGHAT and CDR2 is FQNNGV. CDR3 amino acids: CASSFSGAYGYTF. DNA for the CDR3: TGTGCCAGCAGCTTCAGCGGGGCCTATGGCTACACCTTC. Complete variable domain (other parts from reference TRBV11-2 and TRBJ1-2): EAGVAQSPRYKIIEKRQSVAFWCNPISGHATLYWYQQILGQGPKLLIQFQNNGVVDDSQLPKDRFSAERLKGVDSTLKIQPAKLEDSAVYLCASSFSGAYGYTFGSGTRLTVV.

The V call is TRBV7-8, the J call TRBJ2-5; D is unresolved. The CDR3 is made up of 15 amino acids. V lost 5 bases and J 0 bases, leaving 13 bases between the germline ends. Per the germline V gene, CDR1 is SGHVS and CDR2 is FQNEAQ. CDR3 sequence: CASSPRQWYQETQYF. The CDR3 DNA is TGTGCCAGCAGCCCCCGTCAGTGGTACCAAGAGACCCAGTACTTC.